The clone carrying this T cell receptor beta chain was detected only a few times. Its antigen is unknown. V shed 4 bases and J shed 8 bases, with 17 bases lying between them. Per the germline V gene, CDR1 is MNHEY and CDR2 is SVGAGI. This CDR3 is built from 14 residues. The data are from a study of Ad26.COV2.S vaccination and SARS-CoV-2 variants. Notes on the study in general: Researchers reported similar non-spike TCR breadth in vaccine and placebo recipients.

Described treatment: around 19 received Ad26.COV2.S at low or high dose, single or two shots; roughly five received placebo; per-sample allocation not given. Vaccine and placebo recipients were sampled on day 63 after the first injection. Boston hosted the donor, who was an adult aged 18-55 years. Assay used: immunoSEQ multiplex PCR; TCRdb lists only in-frame clones, some missing. The data contain approximately 250,000 clones, 87% of them singletons. The sample consisted of peripheral blood, taken in a trial of Ad26.COV2.S vaccine versus placebo. J is TRBJ1-2 and V is TRBV6-5; TRBD1 is a possible D gene (5 bases). This clonotype was obtained from a person between 18 and 59 years old who received the Ad26.COV2.S COVID-19 vaccine or a placebo. In nucleotides, the CDR3 is TGTGCCAGCAGTTCCGCCGGGGCGGGCGGCGGCTACACCTTC. This gives the protein CASSSAGAGGGYTF.